Below are 31 T cell receptor beta chains sequenced from a single sample in a study of a mutant IDH1 vaccine in newly diagnosed glioma. This sample's time point: week 5, during vaccination. Topical imiquimod was applied with each vaccine dose, which held 300 ug of mutant IDH1 20-mer peptide. Produced via immunoSEQ multiplex PCR; TCRdb's table is partial and in-frame only. Among around 58,000 clones listed, approximately 82% were seen once. These receptors have no identified antigens. Sample: PBMCs, taken from a glioma patient whose treatment included an IDH1 peptide vaccine. The receptors originated from a man aged 30-40 years with glioma.

The chain combines TRBV29-1 with TRBJ2-3; 8 bases are shared with TRBD1. The CDR3 consists of 18 residues. The germline CDR1 and CDR2 sequences are SQVTM and ANQGSEA. V dropped 6 bases and J dropped 0; count of bases not matched to a gene: 17. The CDR3, as DNA: TGCAGCGTGCGACGCGGACAGGGCTTAGAACGTAGCACAGATACGCAGTATTTT. Translation gives CSVRRGQGLERSTDTQYF.

The chain combines TRBV4-2 with TRBJ1-1; D is possibly TRBD1 (5 bases). V was clipped by 1 base and J by 3 bases, with 24 bases between them. Germline CDR1 and CDR2: LGHNA and YNFKEQ. The CDR3 extends over 19 amino acids. CDR3 loop: CASSQASEEQEPSYTEAFF. The CDR3 bases are TGTGCCAGCAGCCAAGCGTCAGAGGAACAGGAACCTTCATACACTGAAGCTTTCTTT.

V and J are TRBV7-9 and TRBJ2-7, with 9 nucleotides matching TRBD1. The CDR3 consists of 16 residues. Germline V gene data show CDR1 as SEHNR and CDR2 as FQNEAQ (reference sequence). V dropped 5 bases and J dropped 2; count of bases not matched to a gene: 10. CDR3 in amino acids: CASSKIQGAKAYEQYF. The CDR3 DNA follows: TGTGCCAGCAGCAAAATACAGGGGGCGAAAGCCTACGAGCAGTACTTC.

The V gene is TRBV18, the J gene TRBJ1-6; 7 bases line up with TRBD1. V shed 2 bases, J shed 5 bases, and the junction held 3 bases outside the gene matches. This CDR3 contains 15 residues. Germline values: CDR1 KGHSH, CDR2 LQKENI. The CDR3 spells CASSPRQGDNSPLHF. CDR3 in DNA: TGTGCCAGCTCACCAAGACAGGGCGATAATTCACCCCTCCACTTT.

The rearrangement joins TRBV28 to TRBJ2-2, with D possibly being TRBD2 (6 bases). The CDR3 runs 16 residues. V lost 5 bases and J lost 5, with 18 bases in between. Germline values: CDR1 MDHEN, CDR2 SYDVKM. The CDR3 DNA follows: TGTGCCAGCAGTGCCCCAGACTGGGGGGAAACCGGGGAGCTGTTTTTT. Protein: CASSAPDWGETGELFF.

The V gene is TRBV14, the J gene TRBJ1-6; D uncertain. Germline V CDR1 and CDR2: SGHDN, FVKESK. Trimming removed 1 base at V and 9 bases at J, with 16 bases between. The CDR3 is 16 residues long. The CDR3 nucleotides read TGTGCCAGCAGCCAAGCCCCGGCCTCGGCGAGTTCACCCCTCCACTTT. This codes for CASSQAPASASSPLHF. Filled out from reference TRBV14 and TRBJ1-6, the complete variable domain reads EAGVTQFPSHSVIEKGQTVTLRCDPISGHDNLYWYRRVMGKEIKFLLHFVKESKQDESGMPNNRFLAERTGGTYSTLKVQPAELEDSGVYFCASSQAPASASSPLHFGNGTRLTVT.

Here the CDR3 reads CASSKGGGSTEAFF. CDR3 nucleotide sequence: TGTGCCAGCAGCAAAGGGGGGGGATCCACTGAAGCTTTCTTT. The V gene is TRBV21-1, the J gene TRBJ1-1. TRBV21-1 is a listed pseudogene. The CDR3 extends over 14 amino acids.

The chain carries TRBV2 and TRBJ1-6; unclear D gene. V was cut by 6 bases and J by 0 bases, with 12 bases left in between. The CDR3 loop spans 16 amino acids. From germline, CDR1 is SNHLY and CDR2 FYNNEI. For the CDR3, the DNA is TGTGCCAGCAGAGGGCCCCTGGGCTCCTATAATTCACCCCTCCACTTT. Its protein product is CASRGPLGSYNSPLHF.

A note on this clone: At the DNA level, this CDR3 is encoded by other sequences in the same sample as well. V is TRBV28 and J is TRBJ2-4; 8 bases align to TRBD1. Losses at the gene ends were 11 bases for V and 0 bases for J; bases not matched to a gene: 3. This CDR3 spans 13 amino acids. Germline-derived CDR1 and CDR2 are MDHEN and SYDVKM. The CDR3 protein is CAGTGLAKNIQYF. In DNA, the CDR3 is TGTGCCGGGACAGGCTTAGCCAAAAACATTCAGTACTTC. Filled out from reference TRBV28 and TRBJ2-4, the complete variable domain reads DVKVTQSSRYLVKRTGEKVFLECVQDMDHENMFWYRQDPGLGLRLIYFSYDVKMKEKGDIPEGYSVSREKKERFSLILESASTNQTSMYLCAGTGLAKNIQYFGAGTRLSVL.

In DNA, the CDR3 is TGTGCCAGCAGTACCGGACAGGGATGGGATAGCAATCAGCCCCAGCATTTT. Translating it yields CASSTGQGWDSNQPQHF. The V gene is TRBV7-6, the J gene TRBJ1-5; 8 bases align to TRBD1. The CDR3 is 17 residues long. V shed 6 bases and J 0 bases; nucleotides not matched to a gene: 10. CDR1 is SGHVS and CDR2 is FNYEAQ in the germline V gene. The whole variable domain, remainder taken from reference TRBV7-6 and TRBJ1-5, is GAGVSQSPRYKVTKRGQDVALRCDPISGHVSLYWYRQALGQGPEFLTYFNYEAQQDKSGLPNDRFSAERPEGSISTLTIQRTEQRDSAMYRCASSTGQGWDSNQPQHFGDGTRLSIL.

The chain has TRBV6-5 and TRBJ1-5; the match to TRBD1 covers 7 bases. Germline loops: CDR1 MNHEY, CDR2 SVGAGI. CDR3 length: 13 amino acids. J was trimmed by 7 bases and V by 6 bases; bases with no gene match: 6. CDR3 protein: CASRGDSGQPQHF. CDR3 nucleotide sequence: TGTGCCAGCAGAGGGGACAGCGGGCAGCCCCAGCATTTT.

This chain uses TRBV5-6 with TRBJ2-7; D might be TRBD2 (5 bases). Per germline, CDR1 SGHDT and CDR2 YYEEEE. Trimming cost V 2 bases and J 2 bases, with 14 bases left between them. The CDR3 is made up of 15 amino acids. The CDR3 spells CASSFAPDSAYEQYF. The DNA for the CDR3 is TGTGCCAGCAGCTTCGCCCCGGACTCCGCCTACGAGCAGTACTTC. Full variable domain (rest looked up from reference TRBV5-6 and TRBJ2-7): DAGVTQSPTHLIKTRGQQVTLRCSPKSGHDTVSWYQQALGQGPQFIFQYYEEEERQRGNFPDRFSGHQFPNYSSELNVNALLLGDSALYLCASSFAPDSAYEQYFGPGTRLTVT.

The chain has TRBV4-1 and TRBJ1-2, with D perhaps TRBD1 (6 bases). The CDR3 is 14 amino acids. CDR1 and CDR2 from the germline V gene are MGHRA and YSYEKL. V dropped 1 base and J dropped 7 bases, with 13 bases sitting between them. As DNA, the CDR3 is TGCGCCAGCAGCCAAGGCCCACAGGGATTTGGCTACACCTTC. Amino acid sequence: CASSQGPQGFGYTF.

This clone was recorded a few times. The chain uses TRBV5-1 and TRBJ2-3; the match to TRBD2 covers 8 bases. Unmatched junction bases numbered 2, after V lost 4 bases and J lost 1 base. The germline V gene encodes CDR1 SGHRS and CDR2 YFSETQ. This CDR3 spans 14 amino acids. The CDR3: CASSGLAGTDTQYF. CDR3 in DNA: TGCGCCAGCAGCGGACTAGCTGGCACAGATACGCAGTATTTT. Complete variable domain (other parts from reference TRBV5-1 and TRBJ2-3): KAGVTQTPRYLIKTRGQQVTLSCSPISGHRSVSWYQQTPGQGLQFLFEYFSETQRNKGNFPGRFSGRQFSNSRSEMNVSTLELGDSALYLCASSGLAGTDTQYFGPGTRLTVL.

This clone occurred once. J is TRBJ1-6 and V is TRBV4-2; 7 nucleotides line up with TRBD1. Germline CDR1 and CDR2: LGHNA and YNFKEQ. J lost 4 bases, V lost 4 bases, and 10 bases had no gene match. This CDR3 has 17 residues. Here the CDR3 DNA reads TGTGCCAGCAGCCCGTTGACCGGGACAGATTATAATTCACCCCTCCACTTT. Protein product: CASSPLTGTDYNSPLHF.

The rearrangement uses TRBV2 and TRBJ2-7; possible D gene TRBD1, 6 bases. V lost 1 base to trimming and J lost 4 bases, with 14 bases between them. This CDR3 has 15 amino acids. Per the germline V gene, CDR1 is SNHLY and CDR2 is FYNNEI. The CDR3 DNA is TGTGCCAGCAGTGAAGGTGTTACAGGGATTTACGAGCAGTACTTC. This gives the protein CASSEGVTGIYEQYF.

The chain carries TRBV11-2 and TRBJ2-5; TRBD1 is a possible D gene (5 bases). CDR1 and CDR2 from the germline V gene are SGHAT and FQNNGV. CDR3 size: 15 residues. V was pared by 5 bases and J by 6 bases, with 19 bases between. The CDR3 loop is CASSTTGVDFQTQYF. CDR3 in DNA: TGTGCCAGCAGCACAACAGGAGTTGATTTTCAGACCCAGTACTTC.

This clone was seen only once. The chain combines TRBV7-6 with TRBJ2-2; no reliable D call. Trimming took 1 base from V and 5 from J, leaving 5 bases between them. The length of the CDR3 is 13 residues. Germline assignment: CDR1 SGHVS and CDR2 FNYEAQ. The chain's CDR3 is CASSLELTGELFF. The CDR3 coding sequence is TGTGCCAGCAGCTTAGAACTTACCGGGGAGCTGTTTTTT.

This clone was seen a few times. The CDR3, as DNA: TGTGCCAGCAGTGTAGACAGGGGCCCGAACACTGAAGCTTTCTTT. Its translation: CASSVDRGPNTEAFF. The chain recombines TRBV27 with TRBJ1-1; 8 bases line up with TRBD1. V shed 5 bases and J 1 base; nucleotides not matched to a gene: 6. The length of the CDR3 is 15 residues. Germline-derived CDR1 and CDR2 are MNHEY and SMNVEV (reference sequence).

The chain employs TRBV19 and TRBJ2-3, with D maybe TRBD1 (6 bases). The CDR3 sequence is 15 residues long. CDR1 is LNHDA and CDR2 is SQIVND in the germline V gene (reference sequence). Trimming cost V 4 bases and J 4 bases, with 15 bases left between them. The CDR3 region has the DNA TGTGCCAGTAGTAGTCTCCAAACAGGGCCAGATACGCAGTATTTT. Encoded protein: CASSSLQTGPDTQYF. Combining the CDR3 with reference TRBV19 and TRBJ2-3 gives the whole variable domain DGGITQSPKYLFRKEGQNVTLSCEQNLNHDAMYWYRQDPGQGLRLIYYSQIVNDFQKGDIAEGYSVSREKKESFPLTVTSAQKNPTAFYLCASSSLQTGPDTQYFGPGTRLTVL.

This sequence joins TRBV19 and TRBJ2-3; 11 bases match TRBD2. V shed 6 bases and J 4 bases; nucleotides not matched to a gene: 6. Germline V gene data show CDR1 as LNHDA and CDR2 as SQIVND (reference sequence). The CDR3 extends over 15 amino acids. Here the CDR3 DNA reads TGTGCCAGTAGCCCAACTAGCGGGGGCTCAGATACGCAGTATTTT. Translating gives CASSPTSGGSDTQYF.

The rearrangement links TRBV7-8 to TRBJ2-7, with TRBD2 identical over 14 bases. Germline CDR1 reads SGHVS; CDR2 reads FQNEAQ. Losses at the gene ends were 4 bases for V and 0 bases for J; bases not matched to a gene: 17. CDR3 length equals 21 residues. DNA of the CDR3: TGTGCCAGCAGCTCTAAGGTCCCGGGACTAGCGGGGGCAAGGAGCTCCTACGAGCAGTACTTC. It encodes CASSSKVPGLAGARSSYEQYF.

J is TRBJ2-3 and V is TRBV29-1; 13 nucleotides agree with TRBD2. Germline V gives CDR1 SQVTM, CDR2 ANQGSEA. The CDR3 runs to 15 residues. J lost 2 bases, V lost 4 bases, and 3 bases had no gene match. The CDR3 reads CSVGLAGGYTDTQYF. CDR3 in DNA: TGCAGCGTTGGACTAGCGGGAGGATACACAGATACGCAGTATTTT.

The chain couples TRBV7-9 to TRBJ2-1; possible D gene TRBD1, 5 bases. V was clipped by 0 bases and J by 5 bases, with 5 bases between them. The CDR3 totals 13 residues. The germline CDR1 and CDR2 sequences are SEHNR and FQNEAQ (reference sequence). CDR3 DNA: TGTGCCAGCAGCTTAGCGGGGCACAATGAGCAGTTCTTC. Translated: CASSLAGHNEQFF.

This clone was detected a few times. The V gene is TRBV19, the J gene TRBJ1-1; 7 bases align to TRBD1. The CDR3 totals 15 residues. Germline V lookup: CDR1 LNHDA, CDR2 SQIVND (reference sequence). After removal of 0 bases from V and 0 bases from J, the junction contained 1 base not matched to a gene. The CDR3 sequence: CASSIDTGVNTEAFF. Here the CDR3 DNA reads TGTGCCAGTAGTATAGACACAGGGGTGAACACTGAAGCTTTCTTT.

V and J are TRBV27 and TRBJ2-1; D remains ambiguous. The germline V gene has CDR1 MNHEY and CDR2 SMNVEV (reference sequence). The CDR3 loop spans 13 amino acids. V lost 3 bases, J lost 4 bases, and 7 bases lay in between. The CDR3 sequence is CASSFTQYNEQFF. The DNA of the CDR3 is TGTGCCAGCAGTTTCACACAGTACAATGAGCAGTTCTTC.

Concerning this clone: Other DNA sequences in this sample translate to the same CDR3. This chain uses TRBV2 with TRBJ2-7, with 9 bases identical to TRBD2. The V gene end was trimmed by 8 bases and the J gene end by 1 base; junction bases not matched to a gene: 6. The germline gives CDR1 SNHLY, CDR2 FYNNEI. The CDR3 loop spans 14 amino acids. This chain's CDR3 is CASLKTSGSYEQYF. The CDR3 DNA is TGTGCCAGCCTCAAGACTAGCGGATCCTACGAGCAGTACTTC.

V is TRBV2 and J is TRBJ1-5; D remains ambiguous. Trimming shortened V by 6 bases and J by 3 bases, and 15 bases separated the two germline ends. The CDR3 has 15 amino acids. Germline assignment: CDR1 SNHLY and CDR2 FYNNEI. The CDR3 DNA is TGTGCCAGCAGCGACCTTACAGAATACAATCAGCCCCAGCATTTT. Amino acids: CASSDLTEYNQPQHF.

The V call is TRBV10-1, the J call TRBJ2-1; 15 nucleotides match TRBD2. Unmatched junction bases numbered 5, after V lost 5 bases and J lost 9 bases. The CDR3 sequence is 15 residues long. Germline assignment: CDR1 WNHNN and CDR2 SYGVQD (reference sequence). CDR3: CASSLGLAGGIEQFF. As DNA, the CDR3 is TGCGCCAGCAGTTTGGGACTAGCGGGGGGTATTGAGCAGTTCTTC.

The CDR3 DNA reads TGTGCCAGTAGTATGGTACAGGGAAATCAGCCCCAGCATTTT. Translation: CASSMVQGNQPQHF. J is TRBJ1-5 and V is TRBV19; D might be TRBD1 (6 bases). Trimming removed 3 bases at V and 4 bases at J, with 10 bases between. Per germline, CDR1 LNHDA and CDR2 SQIVND (reference sequence). The CDR3 has 14 amino acids.

The rearrangement joins TRBV19 to TRBJ2-1, with 10 bases fitting TRBD2. Germline V CDR1 and CDR2: LNHDA, SQIVND (reference sequence). There are 18 residues in the CDR3. V trimming: 3 bases; J trimming: 0 bases; junction bases outside the gene matches: 8. The CDR3 loop is CASSISGGPGSSYNEQFF. For the CDR3, the DNA is TGTGCCAGTAGTATTAGCGGGGGGCCTGGTAGCTCCTACAATGAGCAGTTCTTC.